The clone carrying this T cell receptor (beta chain) turned up a few times. The sample originates from a study of T cells of healthy individuals. The V and J ends lost 0 bases and 2 bases respectively, with 14 bases between them. The CDR3 sequence is 16 residues long. Germline V lookup: CDR1 SGHVS, CDR2 FQNEAQ. TCRdb re-called the 5' RACE reads through MiXCR, storing one row per CDR3 protein. The sample lists over 95,000 distinct CDR3 sequences, 17% seen once, with 6% to 8% in the top ten. The clonotype was recovered from a human donor in good health. The chain uses TRBV7-8 and TRBJ2-7; D may be TRBD1 or TRBD2 (5 bases each). Here the CDR3 reads CASSLAHRGPAYEQYF. The CDR3 bases are TGTGCCAGCAGCTTAGCGCATAGGGGACCGGCCTACGAGCAGTACTTC.